This T cell receptor beta chain is from a study of T cells in women clearing cervical HPV infection. On the study more broadly: For cases, blood was sampled a median approximately 150 days after lesion detection, interquartile range roughly 80 to 200 days.

The germline gives CDR1 GTSNPN, CDR2 SVGIG (reference sequence). V trimming: 0 bases; J trimming: 9 bases; junction bases outside the gene matches: 7. There are 15 residues in the CDR3. Points from the study as a whole: Effector/memory and HPV-specific T cells were not isolated, and association timing is unknown.

Cervical HPV DNA detected by MY09/MY11 PCR, typed by dot-blot. Some clones are missing from TCRdb's copy, which holds only in-frame ones; the method was immunoSEQ multiplex PCR. The sample table includes under 50,000 clones. This clone counts as medium-sized by frequency. The antigen is unknown. The read gets to within 3 residues of the CDR3 end, and the germline J gene fills in the rest. Other DNA sequences in this sample translate to the same CDR3. The chain joins TRBV30 to TRBJ2-1, with 11 bases that match TRBD1. This TCR derives from a woman aged 18-70 years with a cervical HPV16 infection that either progressed to CIN3+ or cleared (not recorded which). The sequencing input was blood buffy coat. The CDR3 sequence: CAWSVSGQGVSEQFF. CDR3 DNA (partial): TGTGCCTGGAGTGTTTCGGGACAGGGGGTTAGTGAG.